This T cell receptor (beta chain) emerged from a study of cytomegalovirus exposure and HLA in healthy donors (dated by TCRdb to between 2016 and 2019). At the level of the whole study: According to an earlier analysis of 587 of the donors, some 180 million T cells yielded roughly 110 million unique TCR beta sequences and 276 Gb of sequence data. A later genetic analysis took genome-wide SNP genotypes for about three fifths of the roughly 700 donors and used that subset as a discovery cohort. Donor age, sex, ethnicity and CMV serostatus were compiled together with the repertoire data. HLA typing included class I and class II loci at four-digit resolution. Rather than using new phenotypic data, the later analysis identified candidate immune exposures from TCR beta sequences and from how often those sequences occurred across donors. About 280 gigabases of sequencing data and around 85 million unique TCR sequences made up an early release that covered fewer than 650 HLA-typed donors. To decide whether each TCR beta V gene segment behaved as functional or pseudogenic, an earlier analysis of fewer than 750 of the donors relied on high-throughput TCR beta sequencing. A separate validation cohort of some 130 different subjects was used in addition to the roughly 700-subject first cohort. To predict cytomegalovirus infection status, the study combined high-throughput TCR immunosequencing, statistical association of individual TCRs with disease status, and machine learning. The study aimed to test whether cataloging public T cell receptors could reveal signatures of past pathogen exposure. To study patterns of TCR occurrence, a later analysis re-analyzed previously published TCR beta repertoires from several hundred donors and added high-resolution HLA genotyping. The genetic ancestry cluster associated with self-reported Caucasian donors included about 81% of the approximately 410 genotyped donors. All discovery cohort repertoires had been generated on a single sequencing platform. Typing coverage differed by locus: A, B, C, DRB1 and DQB1 were typed in roughly 620-630 donors, DQA1 in approximately 520, DPA1 in nearly 610, and DPB1 in 400 to 490. Among several hundred genotyped donors of the cohort, an average of approximately 240,000 unique TCR beta nucleotide sequences was sequenced per donor, of which about 19% were non-productive. Roughly 5 DR-DQ haplotypes were handled as single units for association and clustering because linkage in the cohort was strong. The study used immunosequencing to profile the T cell repertoires of 666 subjects and linked those repertoires to cytomegalovirus serostatus. Study-wide findings and limitations: A later genetic analysis associated a missense DCLRE1C variant with V-gene and J-gene trimming of TCR beta chains, and an independent cohort replicated the association. Three of the identified cytomegalovirus-associated TCR beta chains were confirmed in vitro to be specific for cytomegalovirus antigens. The study listed 150 to 200 TCR beta chains as associated with cytomegalovirus. In a later analysis, HLA-associated TCR beta chains were found to be more clonally expanded and to have lower generation probabilities than equally common non-associated chains. In both the original and validation cohorts, the classifier was reported to diagnose cytomegalovirus status with high specificity and sensitivity. A further reported finding was that TCR beta sequences accurately predicted the HLA-A and HLA-B alleles for most subjects in the first cohort. Strong co-occurrence of HLA alleles, especially DR and DQ, made assigning TCR associations to individual alleles difficult. In a later genetic analysis, fewer N-insertions in productive TCRs were reported among donors in an Asian-associated ancestry cluster than the roughly 640-donor mean. The cohort was sequenced for TCR beta chains only, and without alpha or paired-chain data the features that could be detected were limited. A later analysis found that most CMV-associated TCR beta chains appeared HLA-restricted, with HLA associations seemingly driven largely by CMV exposure. In a later analysis, the rate of TCR association differed among HLA loci, with DRB1 alleles having the most associated TCRs and HLA-C alleles having the fewest. A cluster of highly shared sequence variants was judged likely to represent a technical artifact of the sequencing pipeline. Fewer than 20 rarely observed V segments, including chromosome 9 orphons, were excluded from the earlier analysis of a few hundred of the donors because counts were too low. Specific HLA alleles were associated with 16,951 TCR beta sequences at a false discovery rate of 0.05 in a later analysis. An earlier analysis of around 540 of the donors showed that most TCR beta V segments appeared in productive rearrangements either about 90% or about 30% of the time, which broadly matched IMGT annotations. CMV serostatus was the only immune exposure information available for the cohort. Sequencing depth was assumed to be roughly uniform across donors in the presence/absence analyses, though that assumption may not hold. Because HLA typing was missing for some donors at each locus, association tests included only the typed subset. Correlated functional status among segregating V segments might be attributable to linkage disequilibrium, but an unknown experimental factor could not be ruled out. A later analysis reported that several top co-occurrence clusters appeared linked to parvovirus B19, influenza, CMV and Epstein-Barr virus. It was suggested by the authors that the approach could potentially be generalized to other disease states and immunological phenotypes. While some public TCRs were present in many individuals, most TCR sequences turned up only very rarely across donors.

In total, approximately 700 healthy bone marrow donors made up the cohort. Cohort members were all nominally healthy when sampled, although unrecorded immune exposures were likely present. The donor tested CMV seronegative, placing the donor among the 350 to 400 seronegative members of the cohort. Each donor provided a peripheral blood sample, and peripheral blood mononuclear cells were used for TCR beta sequencing. Genomic DNA extraction from the blood cell samples was performed with the Qiagen DNeasy Blood Extraction Kit. Library preparation used the immunoSEQ multiplex PCR assay. For the multiplex PCR, a mixture combining 60 forward primers for TCR Vbeta segments and 13 reverse primers for TCR Jbeta segments was used. The CDR3 region of rearranged TCR beta genes was amplified from genomic DNA with a multiplex PCR assay. On the Illumina HiSeq System, the amplified TCR beta libraries were sequenced as 87-base-pair reads. Under the source paper's analysis protocol: A later analysis tallied around 82 million unique TCR beta chains across the roughly 610 repertoires, and around 12 million of those chains were shared by two or more donors. To remove PCR and sequencing errors, raw reads were error-corrected and collapsed into unique sequences using a nearest-neighbor algorithm that merged closely related sequences. To assign V, D and J gene segments, CDR3 sequences were aligned to IMGT reference sequences. For a sequence to be retained, at least a six-nucleotide match to both a V gene segment and a J gene segment was required. Rearrangements were classified as productive when the CDR3 lacked stop codons and remained in frame with V and J, and all other rearrangements were classified as non-productive. Following IMGT convention, CDR3 was defined as the stretch from the second conserved V-encoded cysteine up to the conserved J-encoded phenylalanine. In an earlier analysis of more than 550 of the donors, sequences lacking an unambiguous match to a single V gene segment were excluded. An earlier analysis of under 750 of the donors called V segments functional above 56.7% productive rearrangements and segregating when the between-donor standard deviation exceeded 5%. A statistical classification framework was built to diagnose cytomegalovirus status from the catalog of TCR beta chain sequences. In a later analysis, TCR nucleotide sequences were compared against IMGT/GENE-DB human TR gene sequences so that V and J genes could be assigned. In a later analysis, CDR3 sequences and most-parsimonious VDJ recombination scenarios were assigned using the TCRdist pipeline. In a later analysis, every TCR beta chain was defined by the combination of its CDR3 amino acid sequence and its V-gene family, and reads without a unique V-gene family were dropped. In a later analysis, 450 to 600 highly shared, low-generation-probability nucleotide sequences were removed to address suspected cross-contamination and a sequencing artifact. For each public chain, a later analysis derived a clonal expansion index from normalized ranks of inferred template counts within each repertoire. A later analysis computed generation probabilities with a VDJ recombination model fitted to out-of-frame rearrangements, and checked the results against IGoR. In a later analysis, TCR-TCR, TCR-HLA and TCR-CMV co-occurrence was scored with hypergeometric tests, and a repertoire-size bias correction was applied to TCR pairs. To estimate false discovery rates, a later analysis permuted the HLA or CMV assignments 20 times. A later analysis grouped co-occurring TCRs with DBSCAN, adding TCRdist sequence similarity when clustering within HLA-allele-positive subsets. Co-occurrence clustering excluded repertoires with fewer than 30,000 or more than 120,000 public chains, plus five with anomalous nucleotide sharing. TCRdb mirrors the immuneACCESS table, restricted to in-frame sequences. Some clones are absent from its copies; in checked studies, under half trace to an unresolved V gene, and the reason for the others is unknown. V and J calls and clone size come straight from that table; D and trimming were deduced from the DNA. The sample records approximately 72,000 clones, roughly 86% of which are singletons. In total, the top ten clones hold under 2% of the sample.

On this clone itself: No antigen is known for it. No base qualities exist here, and no much larger clone lies one base off it.

Sample: PBMCs. The sequence derives from a man aged 18 to 30 in good health and CMV-seronegative.

The CDR3 reads as follows: CASSDRSGTDTQYF. The DNA is as follows: TGTGCCAGCAGTGACAGGTCTGGAACAGATACGCAGTATTTT. The receptor chain draws on TRBV2 and TRBJ2-3, with no confidently assigned D gene. V is reduced by 3 bases and J by 3 bases, leaving a spacing of 10 bases between them. From a lookup of the germline V gene, CDR1 and CDR2 are SNHLY and FYNNEI. The CDR3 starts with the cysteine, ends with the phenylalanine, and has 14 residues. Left in the record is the CDR3 DNA by itself, 42 bases read in frame from the first base.